The present T cell receptor (beta chain) was sequenced within a study of identifying expanded T cells in peripheral blood. Study findings and constraints: Technical replicates showed roughly 1.2 changed clones; two weeks around 15; four weeks 19. Across healthy donors, higher total template counts meant significantly greater approximately two-week count variance.

TCRdb's table, derived via immunoSEQ multiplex PCR, lists solely in-frame clones and lacks some. Here the sample spans approximately 130,000 clones, 75% to 90% being singletons. Looked up from germline, CDR1 is SGHRS and CDR2 is YFSETQ. V dropped 4 bases and J dropped 0 bases, with 11 bases sitting between them. This CDR3 is 15 amino acids long. Healthy donors had no documented immune events, such as infections, while sampled. Ten or more counts support this clone. The antigen remains undetermined. Sequenced sample: blood. The V call is TRBV5-1, the J call TRBJ1-3; weak D call: TRBD1 (5 bases). The TCR comes from a person aged 18 to 75 in good health. In DNA form, the CDR3 reads TGCGCCAGCAGCGAGGACAATAACTCTGGAAACACCATATATTTT. Its translation: CASSEDNNSGNTIYF. The full variable domain, in which reference TRBV5-1 and TRBJ1-3 provide the parts outside the CDR3, is KAGVTQTPRYLIKTRGQQVTLSCSPISGHRSVSWYQQTPGQGLQFLFEYFSETQRNKGNFPGRFSGRQFSNSRSEMNVSTLELGDSALYLCASSEDNNSGNTIYFGEGSWLTVV.